The rows below give T cell receptor beta chains drawn from one sample of a study of human T cells and chemical hapten exposure. TCRdb reprocessed the RACE reads with MiXCR, giving one entry per CDR3 protein. Found here are 110,000 to 150,000 distinct CDR3 sequences, approximately 12% of them singletons; the top ten hold 1.3% to 1.5%. The specimen was whole blood, collected in connection with sensitization to the hapten diphenylcyclopropenone (DPC). The receptors originated from a woman aged 45-60 years with alopecia areata. Some clones in this sample may be carry-over from other donors' samples. Both conserved end residues are part of each CDR3. Each record gives: J gene, D gene, V gene, CDR3 protein. A D gene is named only where the DNA matches it firmly.

>TRBJ2-3|TRBD2|TRBV7-9
CASSSTSGRTDTQYF
>TRBJ2-1|TRBD1|TRBV29-1
CSVSNRGEHNEQFF
>TRBJ2-1|TRBD2|TRBV7-2
CASSPSSGRVVDEQFF
>TRBJ2-7|-|TRBV13
CASSLGASNLTF
>TRBJ1-2|-|TRBV12-3/TRBV12-4
CASSLWGAEGYTF
>TRBJ2-5|-|TRBV7-9
CASSFSPALETQYF
>TRBJ1-2|-|TRBV30
CAWSRLERNYGYTF
>TRBJ2-5|-|TRBV11-2
CASSPSTGGETQYF
>TRBJ2-7|-|TRBV6-5
CASSPIAAVYEQYF
>TRBJ2-1|TRBD1|TRBV5-1
CASSWGTGSRMEQFF
>TRBJ2-5|TRBD2|TRBV28
CASTPGTSIETQYF
>TRBJ2-3|TRBD2|TRBV6-6
CASSLLAIGSTDTQYF
>TRBJ1-2|TRBD1|TRBV19
CASSPRGQGSSNYGYTF
>TRBJ2-1|TRBD2|TRBV27
CASSPPGLAGRDEQFF
>TRBJ2-1|-|TRBV14
CASSQGPTLEGKFF
>TRBJ2-1|TRBD2|TRBV28
CASSSPSGSPSSYNEQFF
>TRBJ2-1|-|TRBV3-1
CASSQEPPSSYNEQFF
>TRBJ2-5|-|TRBV7-9
CASTPAEAQYF
>TRBJ1-1|-|TRBV11-3
CASTENRGNTEAFF
>TRBJ2-3|-|TRBV4-3
CASSQTTVTDTQYF
>TRBJ2-7|-|TRBV7-2
CASSRPPYEQYF
>TRBJ2-3|-|TRBV7-8
CASSLAKEDTQYF
>TRBJ2-2|-|TRBV29-1
CSGFRDTGELFF
>TRBJ2-5|TRBD1|TRBV25-1
CASAGLTGIETQYF
>TRBJ2-3|-|TRBV29-1
CSVEDRAGSTDTQYF
>TRBJ2-1|-|TRBV2
CATPSPGDEQFF
>TRBJ1-5|-|TRBV20-1
CSATATISRGNQPQHF
>TRBJ2-3|-|TRBV7-9
CASSLASGPQYF
>TRBJ2-5|-|TRBV18
CASSRTMETQYF
>TRBJ2-7|-|TRBV3-1
CASSQALGVYEQYF
>TRBJ1-1|TRBD1|TRBV10-2
CASRLWTGGTEAFF
>TRBJ2-1|-|TRBV7-9
CASSPLALWNNEQFF
>TRBJ2-7|-|TRBV5-1
CASSLGFQEQYF
>TRBJ2-7|TRBD2|TRBV20-1
CSARGPSGTTTYEQYF
>TRBJ2-1|-|TRBV28
CASSPPLGEWEWGEQFF
>TRBJ2-1|TRBD1|TRBV18
CASSPAGTASYNEQFF
>TRBJ1-4|TRBD1|TRBV5-1
CASSSGQGVSTNEKLFF
>TRBJ2-3|-|TRBV7-8
CASSPRGVISLGPDTQYF
>TRBJ1-4|-|TRBV12-3/TRBV12-4
CASSFGEKLFF
>TRBJ1-5|-|TRBV4-1
CASSPHSRNQPQHF
>TRBJ2-3|TRBD1|TRBV6-5
CASIYYIGTGKGDTQYF
>TRBJ2-3|TRBD2|TRBV7-9
CASRPGLAGGPDTQYF
>TRBJ2-7|-|TRBV10-3
CAISDPRGLGEQYF
>TRBJ2-1|-|TRBV12-3/TRBV12-4
CASNPDYNEQFF
>TRBJ2-1|TRBD2|TRBV7-2
CASSFRLAGSDEQFF
>TRBJ2-1|-|TRBV7-8
CASSPGTYNEQFF